Listed below are T cell receptor beta chains from one sample, sequenced in a study of post-analysis software for immune sequencing data. TCRdb processed the PCR reads anew with MiXCR; each CDR3 protein has one entry. The data show approximately 440,000 distinct CDR3 sequences, approximately 45% seen once. The sequencing input was blood. Every receptor here comes from a girl aged 5-17 years with multiple sclerosis. CDR3s include the opening cysteine and the closing phenylalanine or tryptophan. A D gene is named only where the DNA matches it firmly. Not all rows give a size; the values are once, few, many and, for expanded clones, a class.

J: TRBJ2-5
D: NA
size: few
V: TRBV5-6
CDR3: CASSLGDGETQYF
DNA: TGTGCCAGCAGCTTGGGCGATGGAGAGACCCAGTACTTC

J: TRBJ2-1
D: NA
size: NA
V: TRBV21-1
CDR3: CASSKKVVGGPRNEQFF
DNA: TGTGCCAGCAGCAAGAAGGTAGTGGGAGGGCCTAGGAATGAGCAGTTCTTC

J: TRBJ2-5
D: NA
size: few
V: TRBV20-1
CDR3: CSARDWEIQETQYF
DNA: TGCAGTGCTAGAGATTGGGAGATCCAAGAGACCCAGTACTTC

J: TRBJ2-1
D: TRBD1
size: NA
V: TRBV3-1
CDR3: CASSQRQGAMVDEQFF
DNA: TGTGCCAGCAGCCAACGACAGGGGGCCATGGTCGATGAGCAGTTCTTC

J: TRBJ1-1
D: NA
size: NA
V: TRBV14
CDR3: CASSQDPNTEAFF
DNA: TGTGCCAGCAGCCAAGATCCGAACACTGAAGCTTTCTTT

J: TRBJ2-1
D: TRBD2
size: NA
V: TRBV24-1
CDR3: CATSDALAGPSHEQFF
DNA: TGTGCCACCAGTGATGCACTAGCGGGGCCCAGCCATGAGCAGTTCTTC

J: TRBJ2-1
D: NA
size: NA
V: TRBV7-3
CDR3: CASSPRGRGGIGYNEQFF
DNA: TGTGCCAGCAGCCCCCGAGGTCGGGGCGGGATTGGCTACAATGAGCAGTTCTTC

J: TRBJ1-1
D: NA
size: NA
V: TRBV7-9
CDR3: CASSSKQGHTEAFF
DNA: TGTGCCAGCAGCTCAAAACAGGGACACACTGAAGCTTTCTTT

J: TRBJ2-1
D: NA
size: NA
V: TRBV29-1
CDR3: CSVEKFDEQFF
DNA: TGCAGCGTTGAAAAATTTGATGAGCAGTTCTTC

J: TRBJ2-7
D: NA
size: few
V: TRBV7-2
CDR3: CASSFGLTYEQYF
DNA: TGTGCCAGCAGCTTCGGACTTACCTACGAGCAGTACTTC

J: TRBJ2-7
D: NA
size: few
V: TRBV29-1
CDR3: CSVEGVPEQYF
DNA: TGCAGCGTTGAAGGGGTCCCCGAGCAGTACTTC

J: TRBJ2-1
D: NA
size: many
V: TRBV5-1
CDR3: CASSWDVSGGEQFF
DNA: TGCGCCAGCAGTTGGGACGTGAGTGGAGGGGAGCAGTTCTTC

J: TRBJ1-5
D: NA
size: NA
V: TRBV27
CDR3: CASSSGADLPQHF
DNA: TGTGCCAGCAGTTCAGGGGCGGACTTGCCCCAGCATTTT

J: TRBJ2-7
D: NA
size: few
V: TRBV20-1
CDR3: CSARETRYEQYF
DNA: TGCAGTGCTAGGGAGACTAGGTACGAGCAGTACTTC

J: TRBJ2-1
D: TRBD2
size: NA
V: TRBV20-1
CDR3: CSATESGRWVSEQFF
DNA: TGCAGTGCTACCGAAAGCGGGAGGTGGGTGAGTGAGCAGTTCTTC

J: TRBJ1-2
D: TRBD1
size: NA
V: TRBV5-1
CDR3: CASSLDRGDYTF
DNA: TGCGCCAGCAGCTTGGACAGGGGTGACTACACCTTC

J: TRBJ2-1
D: TRBD2
size: NA
V: TRBV7-9
CDR3: CASSWRGGTYNEQFF
DNA: TGTGCCAGCAGCTGGCGGGGGGGGACCTACAATGAGCAGTTCTTC

J: TRBJ2-5
D: TRBD2
size: NA
V: TRBV20-1
CDR3: CSAESGRAAETQYF
DNA: TGCAGTGCCGAAAGCGGGAGGGCCGCAGAGACCCAGTACTTC

J: TRBJ1-2
D: NA
size: NA
V: TRBV10-3
CDR3: CAISERGTTTNYGYTF
DNA: TGTGCCATCAGTGAAAGGGGGACGACAACTAACTATGGCTACACCTTC

J: TRBJ2-3
D: NA
size: few
V: TRBV12-3/TRBV12-4
CDR3: CASRGPRTEDPTDTQYF
DNA: TGTGCCAGCAGGGGGCCCAGGACAGAGGACCCCACAGATACGCAGTATTTT

J: TRBJ2-7
D: TRBD1
size: many
V: TRBV6-5
CDR3: CASSRQGEQYF
DNA: TGTGCCAGCAGTCGACAGGGCGAGCAGTACTTC

J: TRBJ2-3
D: TRBD2
size: few
V: TRBV9
CDR3: CASSVVEREARGADTQYF
DNA: TGTGCCAGCAGCGTAGTCGAGCGGGAGGCTCGTGGTGCAGATACGCAGTATTTT

J: TRBJ1-2
D: NA
size: NA
V: TRBV7-9
CDR3: CASSSYREFEYGYTF
DNA: TGTGCCAGCAGCTCTTACAGGGAGTTTGAATATGGCTACACCTTC

J: TRBJ2-1
D: TRBD2
size: NA
V: TRBV7-2
CDR3: CATTNIAGATQFF
DNA: TGTGCCACCACGAACATAGCGGGAGCGACTCAGTTCTTC

J: TRBJ2-7
D: NA
size: NA
V: TRBV5-1
CDR3: CASSLDGKAYEQYF
DNA: TGCGCCAGCAGCTTGGACGGAAAGGCCTACGAGCAGTACTTC

J: TRBJ2-5
D: NA
size: once
V: TRBV2
CDR3: CASSEGTVDSQETQYF
DNA: TGTGCCAGCAGTGAAGGGACGGTTGACAGCCAAGAGACCCAGTACTTC

J: TRBJ2-2
D: NA
size: NA
V: TRBV5-1
CDR3: CASSLDNTGELFF
DNA: TGCGCCAGCAGCTTGGACAACACCGGGGAGCTGTTTTTT

J: TRBJ2-3
D: TRBD2
size: NA
V: TRBV6-1
CDR3: CASSEKTSGRTDTQYF
DNA: TGTGCCAGCAGTGAAAAGACTAGCGGCCGCACAGATACGCAGTATTTT

J: TRBJ2-1
D: NA
size: NA
V: TRBV7-8
CDR3: CASSLAYRGSYNEQFF
DNA: TGTGCCAGCAGCTTAGCGTACAGAGGTTCCTACAATGAGCAGTTCTTC

J: TRBJ2-3
D: NA
size: NA
V: TRBV10-3
CDR3: CAIGGSGLEGDTQYF
DNA: TGTGCCATCGGGGGGTCGGGGCTAGAGGGAGATACGCAGTATTTT

J: TRBJ1-6
D: TRBD1
size: few
V: TRBV12-3/TRBV12-4
CDR3: CASSWGQGPLHF
DNA: TGTGCCAGCAGTTGGGGACAGGGACCCCTCCACTTT

J: TRBJ2-7
D: NA
size: NA
V: TRBV6-1
CDR3: CASSEDSWAYEQYF
DNA: TGTGCCAGCAGTGAAGATTCCTGGGCCTACGAGCAGTACTTC

J: TRBJ1-2
D: TRBD1
size: few
V: TRBV6-6
CDR3: CASSYGQGARRDYGYTF
DNA: TGTGCCAGCAGTTACGGGCAGGGGGCGCGTCGTGACTATGGCTACACCTTC

J: TRBJ1-1
D: NA
size: NA
V: TRBV7-6
CDR3: CASSSTPGLEAFF
DNA: TGTGCCAGCAGCTCGACTCCGGGCCTCGAAGCTTTCTTT

J: TRBJ2-5
D: TRBD2
size: few
V: TRBV20-1
CDR3: CSAKGLAEETQYF
DNA: TGCAGTGCTAAGGGACTAGCGGAAGAGACCCAGTACTTC

J: TRBJ2-3
D: NA
size: NA
V: TRBV20-1
CDR3: CSARDFLGSTITDTQYF
DNA: TGCAGTGCTAGAGACTTCCTCGGTTCGACGATCACAGATACGCAGTATTTT

J: TRBJ2-7
D: TRBD1
size: few
V: TRBV4-1
CDR3: CASSHPTGGLTEQYF
DNA: TGCGCCAGCAGCCACCCGACAGGGGGCTTAACCGAGCAGTACTTC

J: TRBJ1-1
D: NA
size: once
V: TRBV25-1
CDR3: CASSEPEYTEVFF
DNA: TGTGCCAGCAGTGAACCCGAGTACACTGAAGTTTTCTTT

J: TRBJ1-2
D: NA
size: NA
V: TRBV9
CDR3: CASSVDKEGNGYTF
DNA: TGTGCCAGCAGCGTAGATAAGGAAGGGAATGGCTACACCTTC

J: TRBJ2-6
D: NA
size: NA
V: TRBV6-6
CDR3: CASSGRSGANVRTF
DNA: TGTGCCAGCAGTGGGAGATCTGGGGCCAACGTCCGGACTTTC

J: TRBJ2-7
D: NA
size: NA
V: TRBV6-2/TRBV6-3
CDR3: CASSYRVATEQYF
DNA: TGTGCCAGCAGTTACAGGGTGGCTACCGAGCAGTACTTC

J: TRBJ1-2
D: TRBD1
size: NA
V: TRBV27
CDR3: CASRATGAGYTF
DNA: TGTGCCAGCAGAGCGACAGGGGCTGGCTACACCTTC

J: TRBJ2-5
D: TRBD1
size: NA
V: TRBV20-1
CDR3: CSARRTGKSFGETQYF
DNA: TGCAGTGCTAGACGGACAGGGAAGTCGTTTGGAGAGACCCAGTACTTC

J: TRBJ2-7
D: TRBD1
size: NA
V: TRBV7-2
CDR3: CASSPGTEKAYEQYF
DNA: TGTGCCAGCAGCCCCGGGACAGAAAAAGCCTACGAGCAGTACTTC

J: TRBJ1-2
D: NA
size: few
V: TRBV4-2
CDR3: CASSQVNRGYTF
DNA: TGTGCCAGCAGCCAAGTCAACCGGGGCTACACCTTC

J: TRBJ2-1
D: NA
size: NA
V: TRBV15
CDR3: CATSRKGGNEQFF
DNA: TGTGCCACCAGCAGAAAAGGAGGGAATGAGCAGTTCTTC

J: TRBJ2-3
D: TRBD2
size: NA
V: TRBV20-1
CDR3: CSASLTSGSGDTQYF
DNA: TGCAGTGCTAGTCTTACTAGCGGGAGCGGTGATACGCAGTATTTT

J: TRBJ2-7
D: TRBD2
size: NA
V: TRBV6-5
CDR3: CASSWLAGGGDSYEQYF
DNA: TGTGCCAGCAGTTGGCTAGCGGGAGGAGGGGACTCCTACGAGCAGTACTTC

J: TRBJ1-2
D: NA
size: NA
V: TRBV6-5
CDR3: CASSSPTYGYTF
DNA: TGTGCCAGCAGTTCCCCGACCTATGGCTACACCTTC